The 6 T cell receptor beta chains listed next were all sequenced from one sample in a study of blood T cell repertoires in COVID-19. Profiled with immunoSEQ multiplex PCR; TCRdb holds only in-frame clones, not every one. The top ten clones hold around 15% of a sample with approximately 94,000 clones, around four fifths of them seen once. Material: peripheral blood. These receptors all stem from a man between 50 and 59 years old with active or convalescent COVID-19.

The chain has TRBV3-1 (or the pseudogene TRBV3-2) and TRBJ2-7, with 11 bases aligning to TRBD1. The trim removed 4 bases at V and 3 bases at J, leaving 2 bases unmatched. Germline CDR1 is LGHDT and CDR2 is YNNKEL (reference sequence). CDR3 size: 14 residues. In DNA form, the CDR3 reads TGTGCCAGCAGCCGGGGGACAGGGGGCTACGAGCAGTACTTC. Translating it yields CASSRGTGGYEQYF.

The V and J genes are TRBV19 and TRBJ2-7; possible D gene TRBD2, 6 bases. Looked up from germline, CDR1 is LNHDA and CDR2 is SQIVND (reference sequence). The CDR3 sequence is 12 residues long. The CDR3 sequence is CAAGTYSYEQYF. The CDR3 DNA follows: TGTGCGGCGGGGACCTACTCCTACGAGCAGTACTTC.

The chain employs TRBV29-1 and TRBJ1-2; D is uncertain. Deletions cut 7 bases from V and 4 bases from J, with 13 bases between. In germline, CDR1 is SQVTM, CDR2 ANQGSEA. The CDR3 length is 12 residues. The DNA for the CDR3 is TGCAGCGCCCAAAGTGAGTTCTATGGCTACACCTTC. It yields the protein CSAQSEFYGYTF.

The genes are TRBV24-1 and TRBJ1-1; tentative D call: TRBD1 (5 bases). Germline CDR1 and CDR2: KGHDR and SFDVKD. V was clipped by 7 bases and J by 1 base, with 9 bases between them. CDR3 length: 13 residues. The CDR3 protein is CATRNTGNTEAFF. The CDR3, as DNA: TGTGCCACCAGGAATACAGGGAACACTGAAGCTTTCTTT.

The J gene is TRBJ1-2, the V gene TRBV28; 8 nucleotides agree with TRBD1. Germline CDR1 reads MDHEN; CDR2 reads SYDVKM. The CDR3 contains 13 residues. V was clipped by 6 bases and J by 2 bases; unmatched bases: 2. The CDR3 region is CASRTGGNYGYTF. CDR3 sequence (DNA): TGTGCCAGCAGAACAGGGGGGAACTATGGCTACACCTTC.

This clone was observed once. The J gene is TRBJ2-7, the V gene TRBV21-1; the table names TRBD1, a call not compared with the DNA. TRBV21-1 is a pseudogene locus. The CDR3 length is 14 residues. CDR3 bases: TGTGCCAGCAGCATGGCAGGGGCCACCTACGAGCAGTACTTC. It encodes CASSMAGATYEQYF.